The 11 T cell receptor beta chains listed next were all sequenced from one sample in a study of blood T cell repertoires in COVID-19. Some clones are missing from TCRdb's copy, which holds only in-frame ones; the method was immunoSEQ multiplex PCR. The data hold some 41,000 clones, with around 81% observed a single time. Specimen: peripheral blood. These receptors were collected from a man aged 35-49 years with active or convalescent COVID-19.

The rearrangement links TRBV28 to TRBJ2-7; 9 nucleotides match TRBD1. The J segment lost 4 bases and the V segment lost 4 bases, leaving 8 bases of the junction unmatched. Germline CDR1 and CDR2: MDHEN and SYDVKM. The CDR3 contains 15 residues. CDR3 amino acids: CASSSHPDRGYEQYF. Written as DNA, the CDR3 is TGTGCCAGCAGTTCCCACCCGGACAGGGGTTACGAGCAGTACTTC.

The chain uses TRBV7-3 and TRBJ2-1; the match to TRBD1 covers 9 bases. The germline V gene has CDR1 SGHTA and CDR2 FQGTGA. The CDR3 covers 17 residues. V shed 5 bases, J shed 8 bases, and the junction held 16 bases outside the gene matches. The CDR3 spells CASSPRPTGGSDHEQFF. In DNA form, the CDR3 reads TGTGCCAGCAGCCCTAGGCCCACAGGGGGCTCTGATCATGAGCAGTTCTTC.

V gene TRBV4-1 combines with J gene TRBJ1-2; 7 nucleotides agree with TRBD1. The V segment lost 0 bases and the J segment 5 bases; nucleotides outside the gene matches: 6. Germline V gives CDR1 MGHRA, CDR2 YSYEKL. The CDR3 consists of 15 residues. The CDR3 DNA sequence: TGCGCCAGCAGCCAAGAATCGAACAGGGGTTATGGCTACACCTTC. Protein: CASSQESNRGYGYTF.

This sequence joins TRBV27 and TRBJ1-2; 7 bases match TRBD1. Germline V CDR1 and CDR2: MNHEY, SMNVEV (reference sequence). The ends lost 6 bases at V and 7 bases at J; junction bases unmatched: 17. The CDR3 runs 16 residues. Written as DNA, the CDR3 is TGTGCCAGCAGCCGTCTAAATTCGGACAGGCGTCGTGGCTACACCTTC. Protein product: CASSRLNSDRRRGYTF.

The gene calls are TRBV19 and TRBJ1-1; TRBD1 matches 7 bases. V shed 1 base and J 10 bases; nucleotides not matched to a gene: 9. Per germline, CDR1 LNHDA and CDR2 SQIVND (reference sequence). This CDR3 has 14 residues. Here the CDR3 DNA reads TGTGCCAGTAGTATAGTAAGGGACAGAAGCGGAGCTTTCTTT. Its protein is CASSIVRDRSGAFF.

The chain joins TRBV12-3 or TRBV12-4 to TRBJ1-2; no reliable D call. CDR3 size: 13 residues. The ends were cut back, 2 bases at V and 2 bases at J, with 6 bases in the middle. This CDR3 is CASSLTLNYGYTF. The CDR3 coding sequence is TGTGCCAGCAGTTTAACACTAAACTATGGCTACACCTTC.

This sequence joins TRBV19 and TRBJ1-1; D may be TRBD1 (5 bases). Germline V gives CDR1 LNHDA, CDR2 SQIVND (reference sequence). Trimming shortened V by 4 bases and J by 7 bases, and 16 bases separated the two germline ends. This CDR3 spans 14 amino acids. DNA for the CDR3: TGTGCCAGTAGTAATCGGGGGGGGATCGGTGAAGCTTTCTTT. Translation: CASSNRGGIGEAFF.

The chain recombines TRBV6-1 with TRBJ1-5; no clear D gene. This CDR3 is 14 amino acids long. The V gene lost 1 base and the J gene lost 7 bases, with 11 bases spanning the gap. The germline V gene has CDR1 MNHNS and CDR2 SASEGT. In nucleotides, the CDR3 is TGTGCCAGCAGTGAAGTGGGGAGAATCCAGCCCCAGCATTTT. It codes for CASSEVGRIQPQHF.

The chain couples TRBV18 to TRBJ1-1; 7 nucleotides align to TRBD1. V was clipped by 4 bases and J by 2 bases; unmatched bases: 4. This CDR3 has 14 residues. The germline gives CDR1 KGHSH, CDR2 LQKENI. CDR3 amino acids: CASSHGTANTEAFF. In DNA form, the CDR3 reads TGTGCCAGCTCACACGGGACAGCTAACACTGAAGCTTTCTTT.

The chain links TRBV7-2 to TRBJ2-3, with D possibly being TRBD1 (6 bases). The ends were cut back, 4 bases at V and 5 bases at J, with 16 bases in the middle. CDR3 length equals 15 residues. Germline CDR1 SGHTA, CDR2 FQGNSA. CDR3 nucleotide sequence: TGTGCCAGCAGCTCCCGACAGGATCTTGGAGATACGCAGTATTTT. It yields the protein CASSSRQDLGDTQYF.

The V gene is TRBV6-5, the J gene TRBJ1-5, with 7 positions matching TRBD1. The ends lost 7 bases at V and 6 bases at J; junction bases unmatched: 9. The CDR3 length is 14 residues. Germline CDR1 reads MNHEY; CDR2 reads SVGAGI. In DNA, the CDR3 is TGTGCCAGCACTCCTCAGGGGGTCGGTCAGCCCCAGCATTTT. The encoded protein is CASTPQGVGQPQHF.